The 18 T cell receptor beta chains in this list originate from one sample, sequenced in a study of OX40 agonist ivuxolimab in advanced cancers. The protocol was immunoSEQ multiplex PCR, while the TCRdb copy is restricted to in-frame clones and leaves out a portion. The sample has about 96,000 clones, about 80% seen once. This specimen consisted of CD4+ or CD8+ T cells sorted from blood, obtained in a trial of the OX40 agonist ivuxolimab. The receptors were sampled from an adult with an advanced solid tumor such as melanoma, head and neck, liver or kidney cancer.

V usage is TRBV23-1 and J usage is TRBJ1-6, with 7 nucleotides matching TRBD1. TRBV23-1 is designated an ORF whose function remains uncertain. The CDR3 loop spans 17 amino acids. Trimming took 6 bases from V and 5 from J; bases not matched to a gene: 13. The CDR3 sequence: CASSSLGTEENNSPLHF. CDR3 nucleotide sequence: TGCGCCAGCAGCAGCCTCGGGACAGAAGAAAATAATTCACCCCTCCACTTT.

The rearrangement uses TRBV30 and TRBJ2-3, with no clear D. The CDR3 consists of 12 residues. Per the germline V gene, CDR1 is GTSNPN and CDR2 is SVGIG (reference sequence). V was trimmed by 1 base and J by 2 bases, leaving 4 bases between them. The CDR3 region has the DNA TGTGCCTGGAGTGCCTCCACAGATACGCAGTATTTT. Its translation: CAWSASTDTQYF.

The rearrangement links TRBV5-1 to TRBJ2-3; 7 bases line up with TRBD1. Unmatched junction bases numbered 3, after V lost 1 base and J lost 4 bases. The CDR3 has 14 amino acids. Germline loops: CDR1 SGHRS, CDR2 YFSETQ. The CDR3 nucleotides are TGCGCCAGCAGCTTGAGACAGGGCGCAGATACGCAGTATTTT. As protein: CASSLRQGADTQYF.

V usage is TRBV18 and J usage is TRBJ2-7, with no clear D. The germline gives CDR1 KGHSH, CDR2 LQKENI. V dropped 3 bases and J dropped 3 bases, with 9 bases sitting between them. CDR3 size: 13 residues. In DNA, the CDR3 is TGTGCCAGCTCACCCGAAGCGTACTACGAGCAGTACTTC. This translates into CASSPEAYYEQYF.

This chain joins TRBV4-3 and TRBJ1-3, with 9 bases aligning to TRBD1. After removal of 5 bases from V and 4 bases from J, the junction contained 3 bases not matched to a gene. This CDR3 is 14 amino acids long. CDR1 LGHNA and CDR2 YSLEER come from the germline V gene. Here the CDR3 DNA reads TGCGCCAGCAGCAACAGGGGGCCAGGAAACACCATATATTTT. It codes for CASSNRGPGNTIYF.

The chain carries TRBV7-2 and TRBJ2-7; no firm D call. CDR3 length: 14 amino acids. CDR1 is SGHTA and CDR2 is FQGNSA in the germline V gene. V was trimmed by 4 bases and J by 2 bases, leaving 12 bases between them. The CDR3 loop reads CASSSTTRAYEQYF. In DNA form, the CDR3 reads TGTGCCAGCAGCTCAACGACAAGGGCCTACGAGCAGTACTTC.

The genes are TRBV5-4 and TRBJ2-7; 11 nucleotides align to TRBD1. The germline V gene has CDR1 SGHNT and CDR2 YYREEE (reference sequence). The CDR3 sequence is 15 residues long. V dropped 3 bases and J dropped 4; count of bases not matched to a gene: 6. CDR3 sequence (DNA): TGTGCCAGCAGCTACTCTGGACAGGGGGCTTACGAGCAGTACTTC. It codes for CASSYSGQGAYEQYF.

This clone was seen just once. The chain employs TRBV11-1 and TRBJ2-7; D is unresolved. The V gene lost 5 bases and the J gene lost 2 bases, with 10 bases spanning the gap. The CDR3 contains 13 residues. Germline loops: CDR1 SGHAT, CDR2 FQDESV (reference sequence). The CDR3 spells CASSGSSTYEQYF. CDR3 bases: TGTGCCAGCAGCGGCAGCTCAACCTACGAGCAGTACTTC.

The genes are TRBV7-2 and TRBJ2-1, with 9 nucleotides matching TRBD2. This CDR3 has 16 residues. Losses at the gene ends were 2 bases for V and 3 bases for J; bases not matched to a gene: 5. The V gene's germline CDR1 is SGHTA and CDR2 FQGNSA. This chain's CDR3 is CASSLQGRGGYNEQFF. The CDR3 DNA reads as TGTGCCAGCAGCTTACAAGGGCGGGGGGGCTACAATGAGCAGTTCTTC.

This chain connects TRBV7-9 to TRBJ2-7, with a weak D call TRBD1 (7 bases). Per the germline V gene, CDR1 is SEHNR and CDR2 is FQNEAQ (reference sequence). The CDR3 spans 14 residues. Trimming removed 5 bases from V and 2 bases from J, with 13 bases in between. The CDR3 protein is CASSPQGGPYEQYF. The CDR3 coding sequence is TGTGCCAGCAGCCCCCAGGGGGGACCCTACGAGCAGTACTTC. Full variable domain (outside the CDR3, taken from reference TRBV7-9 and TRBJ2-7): DTGVSQNPRHKITKRGQNVTFRCDPISEHNRLYWYRQTLGQGPEFLTYFQNEAQLEKSRLLSDRFSAERPKGSFSTLEIQRTEQGDSAMYLCASSPQGGPYEQYFGPGTRLTVT.

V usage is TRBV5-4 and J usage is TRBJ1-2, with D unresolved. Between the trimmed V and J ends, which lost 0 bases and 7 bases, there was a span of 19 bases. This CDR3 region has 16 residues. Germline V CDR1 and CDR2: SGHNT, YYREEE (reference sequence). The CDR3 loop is CASSLAVDGAGSGYTF. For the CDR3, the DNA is TGTGCCAGCAGCTTGGCCGTCGATGGCGCGGGGAGTGGCTACACCTTC.

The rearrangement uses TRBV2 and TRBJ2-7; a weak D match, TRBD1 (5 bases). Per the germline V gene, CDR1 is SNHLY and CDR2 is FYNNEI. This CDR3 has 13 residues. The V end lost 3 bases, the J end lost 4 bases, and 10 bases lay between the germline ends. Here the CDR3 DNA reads TGTGCCAGCAGTGACAGGGCAGTTTACGAGCAGTACTTC. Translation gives CASSDRAVYEQYF.

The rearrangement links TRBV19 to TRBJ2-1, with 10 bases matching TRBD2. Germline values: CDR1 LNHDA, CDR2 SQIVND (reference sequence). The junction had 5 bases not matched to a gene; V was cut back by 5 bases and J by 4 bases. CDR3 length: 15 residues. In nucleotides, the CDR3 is TGTGCCAGTAGTTTACTAGCGGGAAGTTACAATGAGCAGTTCTTC. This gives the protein CASSLLAGSYNEQFF.

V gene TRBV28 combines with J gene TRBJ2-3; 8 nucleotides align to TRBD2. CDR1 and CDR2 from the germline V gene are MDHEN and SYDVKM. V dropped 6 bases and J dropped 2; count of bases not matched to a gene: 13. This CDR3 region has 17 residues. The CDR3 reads CASRGDSSGLLTDTQYF. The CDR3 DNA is TGTGCCAGCAGAGGGGACTCTAGCGGGCTACTCACAGATACGCAGTATTTT.

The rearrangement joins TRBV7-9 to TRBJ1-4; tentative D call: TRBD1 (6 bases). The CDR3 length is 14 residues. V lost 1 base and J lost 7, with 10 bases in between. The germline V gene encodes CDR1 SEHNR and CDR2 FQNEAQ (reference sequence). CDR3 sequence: CASSLVGGREKLFF. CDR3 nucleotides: TGTGCCAGCAGCTTAGTAGGGGGACGTGAAAAACTGTTTTTT.

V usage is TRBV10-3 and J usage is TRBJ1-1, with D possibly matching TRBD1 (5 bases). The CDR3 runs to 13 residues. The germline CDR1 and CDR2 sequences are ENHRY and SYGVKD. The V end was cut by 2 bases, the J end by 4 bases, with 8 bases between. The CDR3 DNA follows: TGTGCCATCAGTGAGGGGGCGGCCACTGAAGCTTTCTTT. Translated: CAISEGAATEAFF.

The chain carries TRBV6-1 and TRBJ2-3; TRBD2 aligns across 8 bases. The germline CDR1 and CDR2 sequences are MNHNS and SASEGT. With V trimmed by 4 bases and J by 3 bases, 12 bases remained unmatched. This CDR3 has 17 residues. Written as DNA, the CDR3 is TGTGCCAGCAGTGTGTCGGGGGGGGGCGCGGCGACAGATACGCAGTATTTT. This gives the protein CASSVSGGGAATDTQYF.

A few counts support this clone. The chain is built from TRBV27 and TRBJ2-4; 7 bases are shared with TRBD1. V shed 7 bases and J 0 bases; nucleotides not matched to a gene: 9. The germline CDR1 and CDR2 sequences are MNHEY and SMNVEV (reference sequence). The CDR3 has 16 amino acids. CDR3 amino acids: CASTDVAGGAKNIQYF. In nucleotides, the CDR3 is TGTGCCAGCACGGATGTCGCAGGGGGAGCCAAAAACATTCAGTACTTC.